This T cell receptor beta chain was sequenced during a study of tumor-infiltrating lymphocytes in primary liver carcinoma. On the study more broadly: Samples yielded about 3.65 to 8 million productive TCRbeta reads, similar across tissue types.

A note on this clonotype: Its target is not known.

TCR beta cDNA was made from roughly 450 ng total RNA with a constant-region primer. The TCR beta library was amplified through three nested multiplex PCR rounds in a modified ARM-PCR procedure. Each of the first two PCR rounds ran approximately 9 cycles with TRBV1-TRBV30 forward and C-beta reverse primers. In TCRdb, the multiplex PCR reads were re-called with MiXCR into one record per CDR3 protein. Of roughly 120,000 distinct CDR3 sequences detected, 55% to 75% appear once; the ten largest clones hold 8.4%. From unsorted bulk tissue weighing roughly 17-31 mg, DNA and RNA were co-extracted. There were over 90% viable tumor cells in every single sample of tumor. Study-wide findings and caveats: Tumors carried a top-250-clone fraction significantly exceeding that of blood (p = 0.039).

There are 14 residues in the CDR3. The sample consisted of liver tumor tissue from sampling region 3. Subset here: tumor region T3, left-lateral pole. The rearrangement joins TRBV21-1 to TRBJ1-1. TRBV21-1 constitutes a pseudogene. This TCR was sampled from a woman in her sixties or seventies with primary liver carcinoma and hepatitis B virus infection. CDR3 sequence: CASSKEGRNTEAFF. DNA for the CDR3: TGTGCCAGCAGCAAAGAAGGACGGAACACTGAAGCTTTCTTT.